A selection of T cell receptor beta chains follows, all from one sample in a study of shared clonotypes between healthy human individuals. Sequencing used immunoSEQ multiplex PCR; TCRdb keeps in-frame clones, though not all of them. The sample comprises some 1,100,000 clones, approximately 80% of which are singletons, and 0.52% rests with the top ten. Sequenced: memory CD4+ T cells from PBMCs. Receptor source: a man aged 18-30 years in good health. Some clones in this sample may be carry-over from other donors' samples. The CDR3 runs from the conserved cysteine through the conserved F or W. The D gene is left open where the match is weak. Clone size is not always given. Where it is, it says once, few, many or a class for expanded clones.

TRBJ1-2	NA	TRBV2	NA	TGTGCCAGCAGTGGACAGTTAAACTATGGCTACACCTTC	CASSGQLNYGYTF
TRBJ1-5	NA	TRBV6-1	NA	TGTGCCAGCAGTGGTGACAGGTGGCTAAACAATCAGCCCCAGCATTTT	CASSGDRWLNNQPQHF
TRBJ1-5	TRBD1	TRBV5-6	NA	TGTGCCAGCAGTCGGACAGGGGCCCATCAGCCCCAGCATTTT	CASSRTGAHQPQHF
TRBJ2-1	TRBD2	TRBV15	NA	TGTGCCACCAGCAGAGGGGGGACTAGCGGGATCAATGAGCAGTTCTTC	CATSRGGTSGINEQFF
TRBJ2-1	NA	TRBV27	many	TGTGCCAGCAGTGGATGGGATGAGCAGTTCTTC	CASSGWDEQFF
TRBJ2-7	NA	TRBV2	NA	TGTGCCAGCAGTCAACAGTCCTACGAGCAGTACTTC	CASSQQSYEQYF
TRBJ2-2	NA	TRBV5-1	few	TGCGCCAGCAGCTTTAGAGACTCGAACACCGGGGAGCTGTTTTTT	CASSFRDSNTGELFF
TRBJ2-7	NA	TRBV19	NA	TGTGCCAGTAGTCCACGGACGGACGAGCAGTACTTC	CASSPRTDEQYF
TRBJ1-2	NA	TRBV2	NA	TGTGCCAGCAGTGAATTTGGTCGTTTTTATGGCTACACCTTC	CASSEFGRFYGYTF
TRBJ1-1	NA	TRBV2	NA	TGTGCCAGCAGAGCCGGTAGAGGAGGTGAAGCTTTCTTT	CASRAGRGGEAFF